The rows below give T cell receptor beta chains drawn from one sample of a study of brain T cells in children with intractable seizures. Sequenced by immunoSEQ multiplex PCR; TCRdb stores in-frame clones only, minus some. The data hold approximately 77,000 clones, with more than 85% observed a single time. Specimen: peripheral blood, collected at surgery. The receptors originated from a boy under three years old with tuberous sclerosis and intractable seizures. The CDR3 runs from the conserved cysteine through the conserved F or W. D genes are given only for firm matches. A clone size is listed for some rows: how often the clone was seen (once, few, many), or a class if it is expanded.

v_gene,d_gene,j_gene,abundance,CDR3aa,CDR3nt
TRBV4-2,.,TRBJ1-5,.,CASSQAANSANQPQHF,TGTGCCAGCAGCCAAGCCGCCAACAGTGCCAATCAGCCCCAGCATTTT
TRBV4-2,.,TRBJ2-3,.,CASSQVAEVTDTQYF,TGTGCCAGCAGCCAAGTCGCGGAAGTCACAGATACGCAGTATTTT
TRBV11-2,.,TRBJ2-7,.,CASSLASGGNEQYF,TGTGCCAGCAGCTTAGCTTCTGGGGGGAACGAGCAGTACTTC
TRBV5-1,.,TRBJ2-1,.,CASSSGLEPSSYNEQFF,TGCGCCAGCAGCTCGGGACTTGAACCAAGCTCCTACAATGAGCAGTTCTTC
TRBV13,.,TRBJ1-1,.,CASSLRPPLDSFNTEAFF,TGTGCCAGCAGCTTAAGGCCCCCGCTCGACAGCTTTAACACTGAAGCTTTCTTT
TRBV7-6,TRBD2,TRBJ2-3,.,CASSNTGTSGDTQYF,TGTGCCAGCAGCAACACCGGGACTAGCGGCGATACGCAGTATTTT
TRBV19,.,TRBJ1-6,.,CATDLGSYNSPLHF,TGTGCCACGGACCTGGGCTCCTATAATTCACCCCTCCACTTT
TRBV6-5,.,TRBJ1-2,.,CASSYSGRGTVGYTF,TGTGCCAGCAGTTACTCGGGCAGGGGAACTGTAGGCTACACCTTC
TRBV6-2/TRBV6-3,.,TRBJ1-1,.,CASSYPQVGSTEAFF,TGTGCCAGCAGTTACCCCCAGGTTGGGAGCACTGAAGCTTTCTTT
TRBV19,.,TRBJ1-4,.,CASSLWVANEKLFF,TGTGCCAGTAGTTTGTGGGTAGCTAATGAAAAACTGTTTTTT
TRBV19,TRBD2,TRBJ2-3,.,CASSIDLQGLAGSEDTQYF,TGTGCCAGTAGTATAGATCTCCAGGGACTAGCGGGATCGGAAGATACGCAGTATTTT
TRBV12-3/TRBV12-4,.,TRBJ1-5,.,CASSVQGNQPQHF,TGTGCCAGCAGTGTACAGGGCAATCAGCCCCAGCATTTT
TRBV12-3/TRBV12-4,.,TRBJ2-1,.,CASGNGPNEQFF,TGTGCCAGCGGGAACGGGCCCAATGAGCAGTTCTTC
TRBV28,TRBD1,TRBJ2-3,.,CAIRMPGRGFTDTQYF,TGTGCCATCAGAATGCCTGGCAGGGGGTTCACAGATACGCAGTATTTT
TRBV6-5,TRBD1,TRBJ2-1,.,CASRTGGDEQFF,TGTGCCAGCAGGACAGGGGGCGATGAGCAGTTCTTC
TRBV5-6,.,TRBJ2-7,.,CASSSGPTYEQYF,TGTGCCAGCAGCTCGGGCCCTACCTACGAGCAGTACTTC
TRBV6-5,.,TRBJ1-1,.,CASSSGNTEAFF,TGTGCCAGCAGTTCCGGGAACACTGAAGCTTTCTTT
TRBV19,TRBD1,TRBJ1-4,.,CASSIPSTGVGEKLFF,TGTGCCAGTAGTATACCCTCGACAGGGGTGGGAGAAAAACTGTTTTTT
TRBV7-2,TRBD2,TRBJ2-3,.,CASSLRGVGTDTQYF,TGTGCCAGCAGCTTGCGGGGGGTGGGCACAGATACGCAGTATTTT
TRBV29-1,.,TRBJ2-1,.,CSVELAPQGYNEQFF,TGCAGCGTTGAACTAGCCCCCCAGGGCTACAATGAGCAGTTCTTC
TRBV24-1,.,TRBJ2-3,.,CATSDLGVRSGTLHTDTQYF,TGTGCCACCAGTGATTTAGGAGTTCGTAGCGGAACGCTACACACAGATACGCAGTATTTT
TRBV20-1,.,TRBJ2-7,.,CSARLRYEQYF,TGCAGTGCTAGACTTCGCTACGAGCAGTACTTC
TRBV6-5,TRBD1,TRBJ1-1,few,CASSHRDRNTEAFF,TGTGCCAGCAGCCACCGGGACAGGAACACTGAAGCTTTCTTT
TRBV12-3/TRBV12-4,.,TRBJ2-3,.,CASSYDTDTQYF,TGTGCCAGCAGTTATGATACAGATACGCAGTATTTT
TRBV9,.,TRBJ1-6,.,CASSVGPGSPLHF,TGTGCCAGCAGCGTAGGACCTGGGTCACCCCTCCACTTT
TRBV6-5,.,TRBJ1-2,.,CASSYSGDGYGYTF,TGTGCCAGCAGTTACTCGGGGGATGGCTATGGCTACACCTTC
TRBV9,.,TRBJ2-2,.,CASSVGQNTGELFF,TGTGCCAGCAGCGTGGGACAGAACACCGGGGAGCTGTTTTTT
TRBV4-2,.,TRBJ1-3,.,CASSQDHAGGNTIYF,TGTGCCAGCAGCCAAGATCACGCGGGAGGAAACACCATATATTTT
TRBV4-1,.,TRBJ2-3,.,CASSQARVTSTDTQYF,TGCGCCAGCAGCCAAGCACGCGTAACTAGCACAGATACGCAGTATTTT
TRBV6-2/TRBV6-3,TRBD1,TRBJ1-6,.,CASSYKTGRDSPLHF,TGTGCCAGCAGTTACAAGACAGGGAGAGATTCACCCCTCCACTTT
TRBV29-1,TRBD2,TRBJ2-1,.,CSHRREGSYNEQFF,TGCAGCCACAGGCGGGAGGGCTCCTACAATGAGCAGTTCTTC
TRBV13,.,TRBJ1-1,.,CASSRSRYRDRCFF,TGTGCCAGCAGCCGGAGCAGATACAGGGATCGTTGCTTCTTT
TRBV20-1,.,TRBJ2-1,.,CSASPAGLHNEQFF,TGCAGTGCTAGTCCGGCGGGACTTCACAATGAGCAGTTCTTC
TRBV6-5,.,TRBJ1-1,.,CASSRARETEAFF,TGTGCCAGCAGCCGTGCCCGAGAAACTGAAGCTTTCTTT
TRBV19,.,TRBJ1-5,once,CASSEVHISNQPQHF,TGTGCCAGTAGTGAGGTACATATTAGCAATCAGCCCCAGCATTTT
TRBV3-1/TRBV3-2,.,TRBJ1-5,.,CASSQGRGHQPQHF,TGTGCCAGCAGCCAAGGCAGGGGACATCAGCCCCAGCATTTT
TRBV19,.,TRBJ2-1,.,CASSTDRYNEQFF,TGTGCCAGTAGTACAGACAGGTACAATGAGCAGTTCTTC
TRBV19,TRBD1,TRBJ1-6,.,CATRETGDNSPLHF,TGTGCCACCCGCGAGACAGGGGACAATTCACCCCTCCACTTT
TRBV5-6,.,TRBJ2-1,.,CASSFVGDEQFF,TGTGCCAGCAGCTTTGTAGGGGATGAGCAGTTCTTC
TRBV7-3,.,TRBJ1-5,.,CASSPVMSNQPQHF,TGTGCCAGCAGCCCGGTTATGAGCAATCAGCCCCAGCATTTT